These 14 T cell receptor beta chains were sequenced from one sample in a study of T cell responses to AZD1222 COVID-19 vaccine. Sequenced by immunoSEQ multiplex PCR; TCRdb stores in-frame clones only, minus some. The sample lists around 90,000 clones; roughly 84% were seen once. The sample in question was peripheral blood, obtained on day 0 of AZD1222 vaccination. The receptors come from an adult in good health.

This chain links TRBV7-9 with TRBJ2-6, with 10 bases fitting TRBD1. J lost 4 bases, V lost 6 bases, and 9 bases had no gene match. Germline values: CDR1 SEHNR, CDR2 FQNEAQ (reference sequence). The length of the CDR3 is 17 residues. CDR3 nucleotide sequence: TGTGCCAGCAGTTTCTCGGACAGGGGGGAAGGGGCCAACGTCCTGACTTTC. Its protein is CASSFSDRGEGANVLTF.

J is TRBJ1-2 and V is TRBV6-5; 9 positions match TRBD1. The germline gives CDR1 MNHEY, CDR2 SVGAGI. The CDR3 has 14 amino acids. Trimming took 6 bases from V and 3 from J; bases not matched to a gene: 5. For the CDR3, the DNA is TGTGCCAGCAGGCACAGGGGGCCCTACTATGGCTACACCTTC. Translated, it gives CASRHRGPYYGYTF.

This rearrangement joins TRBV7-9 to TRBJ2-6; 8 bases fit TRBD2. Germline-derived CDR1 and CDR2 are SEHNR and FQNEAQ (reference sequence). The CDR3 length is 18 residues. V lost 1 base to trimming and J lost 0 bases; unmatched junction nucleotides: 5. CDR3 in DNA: TGTGCCAGCAGCTTAGGGCTAGCGGGTCTCTCTGGGGCCAACGTCCTGACTTTC. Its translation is CASSLGLAGLSGANVLTF. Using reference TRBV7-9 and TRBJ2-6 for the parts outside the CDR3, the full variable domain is DTGVSQNPRHKITKRGQNVTFRCDPISEHNRLYWYRQTLGQGPEFLTYFQNEAQLEKSRLLSDRFSAERPKGSFSTLEIQRTEQGDSAMYLCASSLGLAGLSGANVLTFGAGSRLTVL.

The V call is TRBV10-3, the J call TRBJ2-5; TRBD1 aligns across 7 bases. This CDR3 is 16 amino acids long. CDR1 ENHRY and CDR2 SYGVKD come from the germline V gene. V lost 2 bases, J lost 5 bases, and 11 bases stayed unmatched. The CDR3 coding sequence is TGTGCCATCAGTGAGCCCGGTAGACAGGGCGCCGAGACCCAGTACTTC. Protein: CAISEPGRQGAETQYF.

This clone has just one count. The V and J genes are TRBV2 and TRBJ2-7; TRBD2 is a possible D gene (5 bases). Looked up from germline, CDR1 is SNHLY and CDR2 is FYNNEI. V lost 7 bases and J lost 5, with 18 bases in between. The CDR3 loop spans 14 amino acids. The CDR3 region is CASTSGLRVNEQYF. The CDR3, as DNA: TGTGCCAGCACCTCAGGACTGAGAGTCAACGAGCAGTACTTC.

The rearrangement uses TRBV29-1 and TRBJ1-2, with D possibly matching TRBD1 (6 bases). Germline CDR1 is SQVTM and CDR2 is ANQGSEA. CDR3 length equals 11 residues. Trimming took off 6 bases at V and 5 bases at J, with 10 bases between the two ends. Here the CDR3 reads CSVGQGYGYTF. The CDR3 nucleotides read TGCAGCGTGGGGCAGGGGTATGGCTACACCTTC. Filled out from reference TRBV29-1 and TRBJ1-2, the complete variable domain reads SAVISQKPSRDICQRGTSLTIQCQVDSQVTMMFWYRQQPGQSLTLIATANQGSEATYESGFVIDKFPISRPNLTFSTLTVSNMSPEDSSIYLCSVGQGYGYTFGSGTRLTVV.

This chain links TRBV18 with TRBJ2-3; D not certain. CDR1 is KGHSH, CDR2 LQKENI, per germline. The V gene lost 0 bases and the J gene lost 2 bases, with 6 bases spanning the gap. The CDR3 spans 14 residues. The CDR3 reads CASSPPQATDTQYF. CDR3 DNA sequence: TGTGCCAGCTCACCACCGCAGGCCACAGATACGCAGTATTTT.

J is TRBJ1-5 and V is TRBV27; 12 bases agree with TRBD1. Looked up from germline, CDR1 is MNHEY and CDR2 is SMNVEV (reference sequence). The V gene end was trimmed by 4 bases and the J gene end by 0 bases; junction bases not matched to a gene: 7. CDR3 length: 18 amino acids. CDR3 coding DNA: TGTGCCAGCAGTTCGGGACAGGGGGCATTTAATAGCAATCAGCCCCAGCATTTT. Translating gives CASSSGQGAFNSNQPQHF.

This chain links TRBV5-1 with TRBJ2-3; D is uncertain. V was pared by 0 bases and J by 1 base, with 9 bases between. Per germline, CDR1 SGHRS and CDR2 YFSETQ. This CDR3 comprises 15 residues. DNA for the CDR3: TGCGCCAGCAGCTTGGAATCTGGGGGCACAGATACGCAGTATTTT. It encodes CASSLESGGTDTQYF.

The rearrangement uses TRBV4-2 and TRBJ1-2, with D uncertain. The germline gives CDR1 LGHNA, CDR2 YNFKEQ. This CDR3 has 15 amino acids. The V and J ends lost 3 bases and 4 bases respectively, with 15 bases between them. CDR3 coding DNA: TGTGCCAGCAGCCAGGATCAGAATTCCGGCTATGGCTACACCTTC. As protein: CASSQDQNSGYGYTF.

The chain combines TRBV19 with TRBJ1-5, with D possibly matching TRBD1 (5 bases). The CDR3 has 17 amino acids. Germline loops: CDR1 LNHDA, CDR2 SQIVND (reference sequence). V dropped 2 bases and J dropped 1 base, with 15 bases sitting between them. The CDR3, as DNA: TGTGCCAGTAGTATATTCCGCCAGGGAGGCAGCAATCAGCCCCAGCATTTT. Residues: CASSIFRQGGSNQPQHF.

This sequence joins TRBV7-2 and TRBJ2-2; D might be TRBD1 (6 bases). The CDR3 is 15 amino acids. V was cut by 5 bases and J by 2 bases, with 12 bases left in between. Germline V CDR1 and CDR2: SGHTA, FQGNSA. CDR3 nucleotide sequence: TGTGCCAGCAGCCGTGGACAGCTAAACACCGGGGAGCTGTTTTTT. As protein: CASSRGQLNTGELFF. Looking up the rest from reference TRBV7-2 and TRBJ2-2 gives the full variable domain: GAGVSQSPSNKVTEKGKDVELRCDPISGHTALYWYRQSLGQGLEFLIYFQGNSAPDKSGLPSDRFSAERTGGSVSTLTIQRTQQEDSAVYLCASSRGQLNTGELFFGEGSRLTVL.

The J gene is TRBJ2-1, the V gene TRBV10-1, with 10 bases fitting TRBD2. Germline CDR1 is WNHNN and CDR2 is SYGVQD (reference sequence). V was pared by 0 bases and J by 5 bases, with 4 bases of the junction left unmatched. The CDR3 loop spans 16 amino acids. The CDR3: CASSESGTSVNNEQFF. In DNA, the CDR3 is TGCGCCAGCAGTGAGTCCGGGACTAGCGTTAACAATGAGCAGTTCTTC.

CDR3 sequence reads: CASSTIRNQPQHF. The DNA of the CDR3 is TGTGCCAGCAGTACTATTAGGAATCAGCCCCAGCATTTT. The chain employs TRBV6-2 or TRBV6-3 and TRBJ1-5; unclear D gene. The CDR3 covers 13 residues. Trimming removed 5 bases from V and 4 bases from J, with 9 bases in between. From germline, CDR1 is MNHEY and CDR2 SVGEGT.